Sequencing of this T cell receptor (beta chain) was carried out in a study of blood T cell repertoires in COVID-19. The CDR3 spans 13 residues. V was clipped by 0 bases and J by 6 bases, with 8 bases between them. Per germline, CDR1 GTSNPN and CDR2 SVGIG (reference sequence). The data were produced by immunoSEQ multiplex PCR, yet TCRdb's version contains in-frame clones alone and is incomplete. The sample holds about 150,000 clones, around 83% seen once. This clone was counted between two and nine times. The sample comprised peripheral blood. The chain links TRBV30 to TRBJ2-2; D is ambiguous. This TCR was sampled from a woman aged 45-65 years in a cohort sampled during active or convalescent COVID-19. The CDR3 loop reads CAWSVLLAGELFF. As DNA, the CDR3 is TGTGCCTGGAGTGTACTTCTCGCCGGGGAGCTGTTTTTT.